Reported below is one TCR beta chain. The data were produced by immunoSEQ multiplex PCR, yet TCRdb's version contains in-frame clones alone and is incomplete. The data contain roughly 260,000 clones, more than 65% of them singletons. The germline CDR1 and CDR2 sequences are KGHSH and LQKENI. The CDR3 contains 18 residues. V lost 2 bases to trimming and J lost 4 bases; unmatched junction nucleotides: 10. These data come from a study of blood T cell repertoires in COVID-19. On the study more broadly: Sources were T cells, B-cell-depleted T cells, or PBMCs; the material itself was cDNA or gDNA.

The V gene is TRBV18, the J gene TRBJ2-2; 10 nucleotides match TRBD2. Sequenced input: peripheral blood. The sequence derives from a woman between 35 and 50 years old with active or convalescent COVID-19. The CDR3 DNA reads as TGTGCCAGCTCACCATGGCCCCTAGCGGGGGAGCCCACCGGGGAGCTGTTTTTT. Its protein is CASSPWPLAGEPTGELFF.